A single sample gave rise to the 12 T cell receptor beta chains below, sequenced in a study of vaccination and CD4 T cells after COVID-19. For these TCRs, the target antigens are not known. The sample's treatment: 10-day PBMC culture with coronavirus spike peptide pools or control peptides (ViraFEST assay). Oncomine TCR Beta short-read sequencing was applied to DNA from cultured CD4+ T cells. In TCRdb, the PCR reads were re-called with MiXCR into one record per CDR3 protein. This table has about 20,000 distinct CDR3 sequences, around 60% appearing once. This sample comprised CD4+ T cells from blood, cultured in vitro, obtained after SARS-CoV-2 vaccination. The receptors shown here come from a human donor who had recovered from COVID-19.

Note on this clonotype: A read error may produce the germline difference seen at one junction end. The CDR3 spells CVSRNSRLAGGQGPETQYF. The CDR3 coding sequence is TGTGTCAGCAGGAATTCTAGACTAGCGGGGGGCCAAGGTCCCGAGACCCAGTACTTC. The chain uses TRBV7-9 and TRBJ2-5, with 13 bases matching TRBD2. In germline, CDR1 is SEHNR, CDR2 FQNEAQ (reference sequence). The CDR3 extends over 19 amino acids.

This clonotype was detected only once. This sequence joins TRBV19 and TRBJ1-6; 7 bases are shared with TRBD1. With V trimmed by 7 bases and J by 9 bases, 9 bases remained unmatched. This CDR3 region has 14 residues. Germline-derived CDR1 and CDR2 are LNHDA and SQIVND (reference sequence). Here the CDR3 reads CASTKQGSGSPLHF. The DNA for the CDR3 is TGTGCCAGTACCAAACAGGGGTCGGGTTCACCCCTCCACTTT.

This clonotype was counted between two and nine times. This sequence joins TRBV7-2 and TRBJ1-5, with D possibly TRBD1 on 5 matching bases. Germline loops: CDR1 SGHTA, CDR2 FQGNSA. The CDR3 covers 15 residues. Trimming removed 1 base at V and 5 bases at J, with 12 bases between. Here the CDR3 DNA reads TGTGCCAGCAGCTTAGAGAGGGGCCTCTATCAGCCCCAGCATTTT. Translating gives CASSLERGLYQPQHF.

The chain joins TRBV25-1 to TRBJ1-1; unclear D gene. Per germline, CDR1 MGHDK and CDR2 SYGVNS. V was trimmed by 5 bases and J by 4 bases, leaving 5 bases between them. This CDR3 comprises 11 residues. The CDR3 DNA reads TGTGCCAGCAGTCTGGTCACTGAAGCTTTCTTT. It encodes CASSLVTEAFF.

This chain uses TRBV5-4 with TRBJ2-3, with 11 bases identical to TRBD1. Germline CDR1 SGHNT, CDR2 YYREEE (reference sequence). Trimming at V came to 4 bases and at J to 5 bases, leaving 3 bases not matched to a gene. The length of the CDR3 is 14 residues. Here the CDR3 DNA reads TGTGCCAGCAGCATGGGACAGGGGGTAGATACGCAGTATTTT. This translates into CASSMGQGVDTQYF.

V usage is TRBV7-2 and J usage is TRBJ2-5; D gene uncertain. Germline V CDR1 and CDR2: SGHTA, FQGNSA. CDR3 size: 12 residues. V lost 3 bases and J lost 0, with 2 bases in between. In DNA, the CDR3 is TGTGCCAGCAGCTTGTACCAAGAGACCCAGTACTTC. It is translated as CASSLYQETQYF.

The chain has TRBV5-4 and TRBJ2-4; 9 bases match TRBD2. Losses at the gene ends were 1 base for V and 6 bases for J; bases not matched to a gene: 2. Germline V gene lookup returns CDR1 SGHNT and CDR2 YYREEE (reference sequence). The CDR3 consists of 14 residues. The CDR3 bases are TGTGCCAGCAGCTTGCGCGGGGGGGCAAACATTCAGTACTTC. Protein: CASSLRGGANIQYF. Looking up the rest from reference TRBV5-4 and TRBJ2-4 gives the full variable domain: ETGVTQSPTHLIKTRGQQVTLRCSSQSGHNTVSWYQQALGQGPQFIFQYYREEENGRGNFPPRFSGLQFPNYSSELNVNALELDDSALYLCASSLRGGANIQYFGAGTRLSVL.

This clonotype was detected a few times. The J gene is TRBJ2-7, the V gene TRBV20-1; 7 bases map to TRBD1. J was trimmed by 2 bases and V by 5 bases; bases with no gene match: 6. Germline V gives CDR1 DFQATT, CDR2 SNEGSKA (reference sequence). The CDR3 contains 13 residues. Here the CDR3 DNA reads TGCAGTGCTCCCGGGACAGCCACCTACGAGCAGTACTTC. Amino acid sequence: CSAPGTATYEQYF.

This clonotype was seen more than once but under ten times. The CDR3 reads CSATYPGGFQNTEAFF. The CDR3 bases are TGCAGTGCTACGTACCCCGGGGGGTTCCAGAACACTGAAGCTTTCTTT. The chain links TRBV20-1 to TRBJ1-1; possible D gene TRBD1, 5 bases. Deletions cut 4 bases from V and 1 base from J, with 19 bases between. Germline V gene data show CDR1 as DFQATT and CDR2 as SNEGSKA (reference sequence). This CDR3 is built from 16 residues.

In nucleotides, the CDR3 is TGTGCCAGCAGCGCCTATCGGGGGGCTAACTATGGCTACACCTTC. Its translation: CASSAYRGANYGYTF. This chain joins TRBV7-2 and TRBJ1-2, with D possibly TRBD1 on 5 matching bases. Trimming removed 5 bases at V and 0 bases at J, with 13 bases between. The germline CDR1 and CDR2 sequences are SGHTA and FQGNSA. The CDR3 runs to 15 residues.

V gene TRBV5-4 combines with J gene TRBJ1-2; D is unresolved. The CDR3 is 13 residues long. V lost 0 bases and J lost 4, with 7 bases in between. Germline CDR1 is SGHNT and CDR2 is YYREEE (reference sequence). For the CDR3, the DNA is TGTGCCAGCAGCTTGGTTGGTGGCTATGGCTACACCTTC. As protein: CASSLVGGYGYTF.

The DNA of the CDR3 is TGCAGTGCGGTAGGGACAACGGGACCGTATGGCTACACCTTC. Encoded protein: CSAVGTTGPYGYTF. J is TRBJ1-2 and V is TRBV20-1; possible D gene TRBD1, 6 bases. Per germline, CDR1 DFQATT and CDR2 SNEGSKA (reference sequence). V was trimmed by 6 bases and J by 5 bases, leaving 19 bases between them. The CDR3 is 14 residues long.